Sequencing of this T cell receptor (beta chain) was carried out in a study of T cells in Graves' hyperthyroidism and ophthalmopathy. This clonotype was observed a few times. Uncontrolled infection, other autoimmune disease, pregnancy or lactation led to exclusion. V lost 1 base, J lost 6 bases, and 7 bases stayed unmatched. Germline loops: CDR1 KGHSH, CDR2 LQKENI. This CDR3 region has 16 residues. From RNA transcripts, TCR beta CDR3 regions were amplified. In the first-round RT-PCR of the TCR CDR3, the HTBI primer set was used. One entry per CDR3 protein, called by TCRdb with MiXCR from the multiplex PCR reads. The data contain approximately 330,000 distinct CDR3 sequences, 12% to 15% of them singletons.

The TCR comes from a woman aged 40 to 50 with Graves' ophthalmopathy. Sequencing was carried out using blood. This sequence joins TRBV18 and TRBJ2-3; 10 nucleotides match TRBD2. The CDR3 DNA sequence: TGTGCCAGCTCACCACGTTCTAGCGGGAGTGCTGATACGCAGTATTTT. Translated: CASSPRSSGSADTQYF.